Sequencing of this T cell receptor beta chain was carried out in a study of blood T cell repertoires in COVID-19. Study background: Material from acute and convalescent COVID-19 was sourced from the United States, Italy and Spain. In each case, the material was cDNA or gDNA derived from T cells, B-cell-depleted T cells, or PBMCs.

V was pared by 5 bases and J by 1 base, with 15 bases between. This CDR3 spans 16 amino acids. Per germline, CDR1 LNHDA and CDR2 SQIVND (reference sequence). Authors' processing steps: The assay estimated nucleated cells by amplifying reference gene primers. The protocol was immunoSEQ multiplex PCR, while the TCRdb copy is restricted to in-frame clones and leaves out a portion. Clonal size and the V and J genes are those of that table, whereas D and trimming came from the DNA. The sample holds under 250,000 clones, about 80% seen once. V is TRBV19 and J is TRBJ1-3; D remains ambiguous. The sequence was obtained from a man aged 50-60 years with active or convalescent COVID-19. Sequencing input: peripheral blood. CDR3 coding DNA: TGTGCCAGTAGTGGGCCGCCCTTAATTTCTGGAAACACCATATATTTT. This encodes CASSGPPLISGNTIYF.